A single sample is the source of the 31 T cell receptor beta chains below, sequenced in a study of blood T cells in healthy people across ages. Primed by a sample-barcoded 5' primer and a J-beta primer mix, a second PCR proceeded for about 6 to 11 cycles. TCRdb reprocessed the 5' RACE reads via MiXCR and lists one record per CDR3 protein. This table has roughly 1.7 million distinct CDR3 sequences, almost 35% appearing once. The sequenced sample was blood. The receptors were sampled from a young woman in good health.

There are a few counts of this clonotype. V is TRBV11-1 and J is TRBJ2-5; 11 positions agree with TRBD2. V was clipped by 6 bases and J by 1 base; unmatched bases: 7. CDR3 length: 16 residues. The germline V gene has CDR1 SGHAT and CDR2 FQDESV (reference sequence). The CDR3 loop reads CASSTGTSGAQETQYF. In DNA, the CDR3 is TGTGCCAGCAGTACCGGGACTAGCGGCGCCCAAGAGACCCAGTACTTC.

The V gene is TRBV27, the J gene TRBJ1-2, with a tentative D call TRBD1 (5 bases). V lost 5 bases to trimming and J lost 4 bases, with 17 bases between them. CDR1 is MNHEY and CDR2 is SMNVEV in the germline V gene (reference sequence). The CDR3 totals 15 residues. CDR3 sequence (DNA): TGTGCCAGCAGTCAGATACCCCGGGACTTCTATGGCTACACCTTC. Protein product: CASSQIPRDFYGYTF.

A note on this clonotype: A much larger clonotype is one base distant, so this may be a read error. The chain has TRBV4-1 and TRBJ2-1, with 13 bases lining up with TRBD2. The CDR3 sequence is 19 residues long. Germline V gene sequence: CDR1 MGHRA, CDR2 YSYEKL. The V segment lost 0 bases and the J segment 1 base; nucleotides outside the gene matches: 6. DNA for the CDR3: TGCGCCAGCAGCCAAGATAGACTAGCGGGGGGCGGGTCCTACAATGAGCAGTTCTTC. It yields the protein CASSQDRLAGGGSYNEQFF.

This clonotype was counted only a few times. The CDR3 bases are TGTGCCAGCAGTCCCCAGGGGGGATTCATCTATGAGCAGTTCTTC. Translation gives CASSPQGGFIYEQFF. The chain links TRBV27 to TRBJ2-1, with D possibly being TRBD1 (7 bases). The ends were cut back, 5 bases at V and 8 bases at J, with 19 bases in the middle. There are 15 residues in the CDR3. The germline V gene has CDR1 MNHEY and CDR2 SMNVEV (reference sequence).

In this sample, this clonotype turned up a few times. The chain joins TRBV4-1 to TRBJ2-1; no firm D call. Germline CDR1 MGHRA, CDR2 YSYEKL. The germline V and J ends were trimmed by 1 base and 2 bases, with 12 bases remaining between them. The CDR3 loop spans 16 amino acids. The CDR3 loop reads CASSQGGVLTYNEQFF. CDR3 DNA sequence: TGCGCCAGCAGCCAAGGAGGCGTCTTAACCTACAATGAGCAGTTCTTC.

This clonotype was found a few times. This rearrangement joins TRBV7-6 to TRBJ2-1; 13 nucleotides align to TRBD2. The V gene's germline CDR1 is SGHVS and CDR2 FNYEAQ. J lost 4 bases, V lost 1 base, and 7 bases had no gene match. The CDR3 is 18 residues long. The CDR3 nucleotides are TGTGCCAGCAGCTTAGACCTCCCGGGACTAGCGGGGTACAATGAGCAGTTCTTC. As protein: CASSLDLPGLAGYNEQFF.

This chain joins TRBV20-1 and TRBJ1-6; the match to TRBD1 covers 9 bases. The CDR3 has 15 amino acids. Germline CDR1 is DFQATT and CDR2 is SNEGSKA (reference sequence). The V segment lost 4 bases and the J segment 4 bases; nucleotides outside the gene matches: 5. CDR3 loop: CSATTGTGYNSPLHF. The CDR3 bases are TGCAGTGCTACCACCGGGACAGGGTATAATTCACCCCTCCACTTT.

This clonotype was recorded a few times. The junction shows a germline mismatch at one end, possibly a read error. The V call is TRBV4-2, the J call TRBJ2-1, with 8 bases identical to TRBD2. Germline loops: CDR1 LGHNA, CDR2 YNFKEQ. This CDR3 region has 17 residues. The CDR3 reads CASGQKGSGVVGNEQFF. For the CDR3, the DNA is TGTGCCAGCGGCCAAAAAGGTAGCGGGGTCGTCGGAAATGAGCAGTTCTTC.

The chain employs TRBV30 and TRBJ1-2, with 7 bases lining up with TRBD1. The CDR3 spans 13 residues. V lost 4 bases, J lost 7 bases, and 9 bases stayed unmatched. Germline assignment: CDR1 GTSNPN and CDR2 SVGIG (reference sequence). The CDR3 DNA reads TGTGCCTGGAAGGTCAGGACAGGTTTTGGCTACACCTTC. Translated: CAWKVRTGFGYTF.

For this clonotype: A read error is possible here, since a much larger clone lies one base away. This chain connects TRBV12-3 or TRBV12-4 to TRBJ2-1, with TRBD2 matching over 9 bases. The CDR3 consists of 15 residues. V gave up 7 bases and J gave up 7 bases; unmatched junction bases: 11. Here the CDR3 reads CASNIAGVEDNEQFF. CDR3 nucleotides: TGTGCCAGCAACATAGCGGGAGTAGAGGATAATGAGCAGTTCTTC.

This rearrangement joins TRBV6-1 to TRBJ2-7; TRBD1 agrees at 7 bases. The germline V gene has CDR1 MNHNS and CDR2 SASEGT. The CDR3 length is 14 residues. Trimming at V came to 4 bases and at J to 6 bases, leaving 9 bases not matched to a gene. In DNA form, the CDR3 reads TGTGCCAGCAGTGTATTAAGTAGGGGGCTCGAGCAGTACTTC. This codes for CASSVLSRGLEQYF.

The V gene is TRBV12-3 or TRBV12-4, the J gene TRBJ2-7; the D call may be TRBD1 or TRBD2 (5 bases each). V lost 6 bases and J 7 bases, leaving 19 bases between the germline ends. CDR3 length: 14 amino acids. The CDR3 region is CASREVGHPGEQYF. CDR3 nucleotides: TGTGCCAGCAGAGAGGTCGGACACCCGGGGGAGCAGTACTTC.

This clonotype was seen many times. In DNA, the CDR3 is TGCAGTGCAACAGGGGTCTCTGGGGCCAACGTCCTGACTTTC. Protein sequence: CSATGVSGANVLTF. The chain links TRBV20-1 to TRBJ2-6; 7 nucleotides line up with TRBD1. The CDR3 is 14 residues long. Trimming cost V 6 bases and J 0 bases; bases outside gene matches: 2. Germline CDR1 and CDR2: DFQATT and SNEGSKA (reference sequence).

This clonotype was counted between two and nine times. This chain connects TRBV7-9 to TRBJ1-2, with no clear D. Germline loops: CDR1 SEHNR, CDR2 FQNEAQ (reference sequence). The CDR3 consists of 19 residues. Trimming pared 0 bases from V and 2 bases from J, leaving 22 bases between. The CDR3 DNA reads TGTGCCAGCAGCTTAGCTCGGATCCTGGTTGGTACGGGGAACTATGGCTACACCTTC. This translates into CASSLARILVGTGNYGYTF. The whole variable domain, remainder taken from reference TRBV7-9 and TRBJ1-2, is DTGVSQNPRHKITKRGQNVTFRCDPISEHNRLYWYRQTLGQGPEFLTYFQNEAQLEKSRLLSDRFSAERPKGSFSTLEIQRTEQGDSAMYLCASSLARILVGTGNYGYTFGSGTRLTVV.

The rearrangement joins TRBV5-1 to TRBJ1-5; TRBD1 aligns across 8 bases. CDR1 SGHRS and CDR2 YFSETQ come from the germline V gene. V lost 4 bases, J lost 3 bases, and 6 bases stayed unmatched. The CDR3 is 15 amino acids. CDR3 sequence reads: CASSPGQVSNQPQHF. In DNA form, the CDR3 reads TGCGCCAGCAGCCCGGGACAGGTATCCAATCAGCCCCAGCATTTT.

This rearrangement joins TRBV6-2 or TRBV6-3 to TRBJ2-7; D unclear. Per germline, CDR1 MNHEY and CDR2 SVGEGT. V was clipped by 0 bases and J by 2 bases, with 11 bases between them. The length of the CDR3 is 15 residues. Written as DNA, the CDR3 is TGTGCCAGCAGTTACTCTGGGTCTGGAGCCTACGAGCAGTACTTC. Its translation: CASSYSGSGAYEQYF.

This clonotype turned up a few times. Here the CDR3 DNA reads TGTGCCACCAGCAAGAAACTAGACTACGAGCAGTACTTC. It translates to CATSKKLDYEQYF. The V gene is TRBV15, the J gene TRBJ2-7, with TRBD2 as a possible D gene (5 bases). The CDR3 contains 13 residues. V lost 4 bases to trimming and J lost 3 bases, with 10 bases between them. Germline loops: CDR1 LNHNV, CDR2 YYDKDF (reference sequence).

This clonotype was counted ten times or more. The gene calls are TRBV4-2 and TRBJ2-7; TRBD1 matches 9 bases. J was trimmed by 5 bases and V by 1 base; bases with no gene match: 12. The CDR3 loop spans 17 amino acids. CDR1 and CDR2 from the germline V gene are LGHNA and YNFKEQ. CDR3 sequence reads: CASSQGPTGTGFNEQYF. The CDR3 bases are TGTGCCAGCAGCCAAGGCCCGACCGGGACAGGGTTCAACGAGCAGTACTTC.

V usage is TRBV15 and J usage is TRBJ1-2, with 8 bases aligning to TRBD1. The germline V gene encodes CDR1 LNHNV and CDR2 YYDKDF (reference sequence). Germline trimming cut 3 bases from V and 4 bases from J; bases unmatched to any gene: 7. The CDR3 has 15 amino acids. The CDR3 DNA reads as TGTGCCACCAGCAGTGTACAGGGGGTAACCTATGGCTACACCTTC. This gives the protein CATSSVQGVTYGYTF.

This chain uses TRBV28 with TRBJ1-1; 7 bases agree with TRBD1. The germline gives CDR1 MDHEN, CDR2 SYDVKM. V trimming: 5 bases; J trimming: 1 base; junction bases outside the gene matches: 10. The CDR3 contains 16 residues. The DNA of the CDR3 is TGTGCCAGCAGTCACAACAGGGGAGGGGGGAACACTGAAGCTTTCTTT. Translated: CASSHNRGGGNTEAFF.

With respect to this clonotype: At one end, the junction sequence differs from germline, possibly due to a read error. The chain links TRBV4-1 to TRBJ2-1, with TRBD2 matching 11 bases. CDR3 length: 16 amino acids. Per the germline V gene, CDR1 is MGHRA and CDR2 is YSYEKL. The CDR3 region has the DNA TGCGCCAGCAGCCAAGAAACTAGCGGGGGACACAACGAGCAGTTCTTC. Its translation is CASSQETSGGHNEQFF.

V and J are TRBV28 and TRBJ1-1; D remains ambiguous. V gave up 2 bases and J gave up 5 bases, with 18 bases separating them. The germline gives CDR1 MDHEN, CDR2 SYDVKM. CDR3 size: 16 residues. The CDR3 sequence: CASSLAIGLGKTEAFF. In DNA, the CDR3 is TGTGCCAGCAGTTTAGCCATTGGGCTTGGTAAGACTGAAGCTTTCTTT.

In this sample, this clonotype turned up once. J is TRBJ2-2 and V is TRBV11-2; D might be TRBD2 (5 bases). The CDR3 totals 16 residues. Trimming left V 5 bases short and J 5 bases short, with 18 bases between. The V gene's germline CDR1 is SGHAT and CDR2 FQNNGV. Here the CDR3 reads CASSPRTPIMTGELFF. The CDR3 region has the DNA TGTGCCAGCAGCCCACGGACTCCCATTATGACCGGGGAGCTGTTTTTT.

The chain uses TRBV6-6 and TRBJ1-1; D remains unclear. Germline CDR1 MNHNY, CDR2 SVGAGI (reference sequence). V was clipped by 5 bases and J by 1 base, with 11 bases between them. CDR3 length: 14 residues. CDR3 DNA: TGTGCCAGCAGTCCAATCCGTGGGAACACTGAAGCTTTCTTT. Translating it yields CASSPIRGNTEAFF.

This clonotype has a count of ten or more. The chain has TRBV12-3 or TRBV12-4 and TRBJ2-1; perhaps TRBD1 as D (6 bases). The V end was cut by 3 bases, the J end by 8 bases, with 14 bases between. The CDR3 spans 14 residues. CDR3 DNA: TGTGCCAGCAGTTTCGGGGCTGGGGGCGATGAGCAGTTCTTC. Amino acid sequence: CASSFGAGGDEQFF.

DNA of the CDR3: TGCAGTGCCCCCGAGGGGGGGCGGAAAGAGACCCAGTACTTC. This gives the protein CSAPEGGRKETQYF. V and J are TRBV20-1 and TRBJ2-5; weak D call: TRBD2 (7 bases). CDR1 and CDR2 from the germline V gene are DFQATT and SNEGSKA (reference sequence). This CDR3 has 14 amino acids. V lost 6 bases, J lost 3 bases, and 17 bases lay in between.

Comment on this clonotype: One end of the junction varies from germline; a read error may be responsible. The DNA for the CDR3 is TGTGCCGGCAGTTTGGATCGCACAGATACGCAGTATTTT. Translating gives CAGSLDRTDTQYF. The V call is TRBV6-2 or TRBV6-3, the J call TRBJ2-3, with D hard to call. The CDR3 extends over 13 amino acids. Germline V gene lookup returns CDR1 MNHEY and CDR2 SVGEGT.

CDR3 nucleotides: TGTGCCAGCAGCTTCGGGGAAAATAATTCACCCCTCCACTTT. As protein: CASSFGENNSPLHF. This chain joins TRBV7-6 and TRBJ1-6, with D hard to call. The CDR3 extends over 14 amino acids. Between the trimmed V and J ends, which lost 3 bases and 5 bases, there was a span of 8 bases. In germline, CDR1 is SGHVS, CDR2 FNYEAQ.

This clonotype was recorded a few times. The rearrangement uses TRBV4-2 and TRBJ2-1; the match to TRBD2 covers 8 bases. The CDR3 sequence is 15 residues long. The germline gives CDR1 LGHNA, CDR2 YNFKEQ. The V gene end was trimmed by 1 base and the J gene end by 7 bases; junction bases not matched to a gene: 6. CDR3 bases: TGTGCCAGCAGCCAAGGCGGGACTAGAAGGAATGAGCAGTTCTTC. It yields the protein CASSQGGTRRNEQFF.

The CDR3 coding sequence is TGTGCCAGCACATTCTACGGCGGGGGGGACGAGCAGTACTTC. It translates to CASTFYGGGDEQYF. The chain uses TRBV7-9 and TRBJ2-7; TRBD2 matches 9 bases. The junction had 9 bases not matched to a gene; V was cut back by 7 bases and J by 5 bases. The CDR3 is 14 amino acids. Germline V lookup: CDR1 SEHNR, CDR2 FQNEAQ (reference sequence).

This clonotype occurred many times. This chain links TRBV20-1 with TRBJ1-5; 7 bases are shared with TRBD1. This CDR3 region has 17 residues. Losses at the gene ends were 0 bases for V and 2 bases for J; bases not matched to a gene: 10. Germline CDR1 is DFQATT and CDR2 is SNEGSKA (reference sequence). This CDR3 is CSARDTRGKGGNQPQHF. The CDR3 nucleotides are TGCAGTGCTAGAGATACCAGGGGGAAAGGTGGCAATCAGCCCCAGCATTTT.